The rows below give T cell receptor beta chains drawn from one sample of a study of blood T cells in healthy people across ages. TCRdb analysed the 5' RACE reads with MiXCR anew, one entry per CDR3 protein. The sample has 650,000 to 800,000 distinct CDR3 sequences, about 42% seen once. The sample was blood. These receptors were obtained from a man aged 55 to 70 in good health. CDR3s include the opening cysteine and the closing phenylalanine or tryptophan. D genes are given only for firm matches. Clone size, where shown, is once, few, many, or a class for clones that have expanded.

-	TRBV20-1	once	TRBJ2-1	CSARNRVGNNEQFF	TGCAGTGCTAGAAACAGGGTTGGAAACAATGAGCAGTTCTTC
-	TRBV12-3/TRBV12-4	-	TRBJ2-7	CASSPGGRGEQYF	TGTGCCAGCAGCCCTGGAGGCCGGGGCGAGCAGTACTTC
TRBD2	TRBV4-1	few	TRBJ2-3	CASSRLAVTDTQYF	TGCGCCAGCAGCCGACTAGCGGTTACAGATACGCAGTATTTT
-	TRBV4-1	-	TRBJ2-3	CASSQTGPADTQYF	TGCGCCAGCAGCCAGACGGGACCAGCAGATACGCAGTATTTT
-	TRBV4-3	few	TRBJ2-3	CASSQEWVDPGDTQYF	TGCGCCAGCAGCCAAGAATGGGTTGATCCTGGAGATACGCAGTATTTT
-	TRBV20-1	many	TRBJ1-2	CSASRGGGYGYTF	TGCAGTGCTAGCAGGGGAGGGGGCTATGGCTACACCTTC
-	TRBV5-1	few	TRBJ2-1	CASSWGQGGEQFF	TGCGCCAGCAGCTGGGGGCAGGGTGGTGAGCAGTTCTTC
TRBD1	TRBV12-3/TRBV12-4	few	TRBJ1-2	CASSSTGGDGYTF	TGTGCCAGCAGTTCGACAGGGGGCGATGGCTACACCTTC
-	TRBV9	-	TRBJ2-7	CASSPHATGSSYEQYF	TGTGCCAGCAGCCCCCACGCGACAGGAAGCTCCTACGAGCAGTACTTC
-	TRBV20-1	-	TRBJ1-2	CSARVGSNYGYTF	TGCAGTGCTAGAGTGGGATCTAACTATGGCTACACCTTC
TRBD2	TRBV4-3	-	TRBJ2-1	CASSQDSWTSGGGNEQFF	TGCGCCAGCAGCCAAGATAGCTGGACTAGCGGGGGCGGAAATGAGCAGTTCTTC
TRBD1	TRBV4-3	-	TRBJ1-2	CASSQSTGGDANHGYTF	TGCGCCAGCAGCCAAAGTACAGGGGGCGACGCTAACCATGGCTACACCTTC
-	TRBV5-1	-	TRBJ2-7	CASSLGHRSSYEQYF	TGCGCCAGCAGCTTGGGACACCGGAGCTCCTACGAGCAGTACTTC
TRBD2	TRBV5-6	many	TRBJ2-7	CASSVTSGGPYEQYF	TGTGCCAGCAGCGTCACTAGCGGGGGGCCCTACGAGCAGTACTTC
TRBD2	TRBV10-3	-	TRBJ2-5	CAISEGTNLETQYF	TGTGCCATCAGCGAAGGGACTAACTTGGAGACCCAGTACTTC
TRBD1	TRBV7-9	-	TRBJ1-2	CASSGTGRDLTYGYTF	TGTGCCAGCAGCGGGACAGGGCGCGATTTGACGTATGGCTACACCTTC
TRBD1	TRBV15	few	TRBJ1-5	CATSKGQNNQPQHF	TGTGCCACCAGCAAGGGACAGAACAATCAGCCCCAGCATTTT